These 19 T cell receptor beta chains share one sample of origin, sequenced in a study of T cell responses to AZD1222 COVID-19 vaccine. TCRdb's copy holds only in-frame clones and misses some; the assay was immunoSEQ multiplex PCR. The sample has approximately 100,000 clones, less than 95% seen once. The sequences come from peripheral blood, collected 28 days after the second AZD1222 dose. The receptors stem from an adult who received the AZD1222 COVID-19 vaccine.

The chain has TRBV27 and TRBJ2-5; D not resolved. Looked up from germline, CDR1 is MNHEY and CDR2 is SMNVEV (reference sequence). V lost 5 bases and J 9 bases, leaving 19 bases between the germline ends. The length of the CDR3 is 14 residues. The CDR3 coding sequence is TGTGCCAGCAGTCTTTATAACCCCTTGTCCCCCCAGTACTTC. Amino acids: CASSLYNPLSPQYF.

This rearrangement joins TRBV25-1 to TRBJ2-2; no firm D call. The CDR3 covers 11 residues. The V end was cut by 4 bases, the J end by 8 bases, with 5 bases between. Germline CDR1 MGHDK, CDR2 SYGVNS. For the CDR3, the DNA is TGTGCCAGCAGTGTGTTGGGGGAGCTGTTTTTT. Protein: CASSVLGELFF.

The V gene is TRBV25-1, the J gene TRBJ1-1; no clear D. This CDR3 has 14 amino acids. V lost 4 bases, J lost 4 bases, and 13 bases lay in between. Germline CDR1 and CDR2: MGHDK and SYGVNS. CDR3 protein: CASSVDRESTEAFF. The CDR3 DNA reads as TGTGCCAGCAGTGTTGACCGGGAAAGCACTGAAGCTTTCTTT.

Written as DNA, the CDR3 is TGTGCCAGCAGCTCCAACCTAGCGGGGGGGCCAAATGAGCAGTTCTTC. Translation: CASSSNLAGGPNEQFF. V and J are TRBV7-2 and TRBJ2-1, with 12 bases identical to TRBD2. Germline V gene sequence: CDR1 SGHTA, CDR2 FQGNSA. The junction had 8 bases not matched to a gene; V was cut back by 4 bases and J by 7 bases. The CDR3 consists of 16 residues.

This chain joins TRBV7-9 and TRBJ1-1, with D maybe TRBD1 (5 bases). The V gene's germline CDR1 is SEHNR and CDR2 FQNEAQ (reference sequence). The V end was cut by 6 bases, the J end by 2 bases, with 16 bases between. The CDR3 length is 15 residues. CDR3 coding DNA: TGTGCCAGCAGGGCAACCGGGACCGAAAACACTGAAGCTTTCTTT. The encoded protein is CASRATGTENTEAFF.

The V gene is TRBV7-3, the J gene TRBJ2-1, with TRBD2 matching 7 bases. The germline gives CDR1 SGHTA, CDR2 FQGTGA. V shed 0 bases and J 11 bases; nucleotides not matched to a gene: 1. The CDR3 is 12 amino acids. The CDR3 DNA follows: TGTGCCAGCAGCTTAACCGGGACTAAGCAGTTCTTC. Its protein product is CASSLTGTKQFF.

The J gene is TRBJ1-2, the V gene TRBV27; 9 bases align to TRBD1. V lost 2 bases and J lost 5; bases outside the gene matches: 12. From germline, CDR1 is MNHEY and CDR2 SMNVEV (reference sequence). The CDR3 consists of 17 residues. The DNA for the CDR3 is TGTGCCAGCAGTTTAGGCCGGGAGGACAGGGGTTGGTATGGCTACACCTTC. It encodes CASSLGREDRGWYGYTF.

This rearrangement joins TRBV29-1 to TRBJ2-2, with 7 bases lining up with TRBD2. Germline V gene data show CDR1 as SQVTM and CDR2 as ANQGSEA. Trimming took 0 bases from V and 4 from J; bases not matched to a gene: 8. This CDR3 is built from 16 residues. As DNA, the CDR3 is TGCAGCGTTGAAGACCGGAGCGGGACCCCCACCGGGGAGCTGTTTTTT. Translation: CSVEDRSGTPTGELFF.

The chain carries TRBV10-3 and TRBJ2-3; D is possibly TRBD2 (6 bases). The germline V gene has CDR1 ENHRY and CDR2 SYGVKD. With 0 bases removed from V and 6 bases from J, the gap between germline ends came to 10 bases. The length of the CDR3 is 14 residues. Here the CDR3 DNA reads TGTGCCATCAGTGAGTCGGAGGGTTCGGATACGCAGTATTTT. Translation: CAISESEGSDTQYF.

The chain couples TRBV24-1 to TRBJ2-2, with D perhaps matching TRBD2 (5 bases). The ends were cut back, 11 bases at V and 3 bases at J, with 18 bases in the middle. The CDR3 sequence is 15 residues long. CDR1 and CDR2 from the germline V gene are KGHDR and SFDVKD. CDR3 nucleotide sequence: TGTGCCATTACTAGACACTCCCGAGACACCGGGGAGCTGTTTTTT. Translated: CAITRHSRDTGELFF.

V and J are TRBV29-1 and TRBJ2-3; no definite D call. The CDR3 is 15 residues long. Looked up from germline, CDR1 is SQVTM and CDR2 is ANQGSEA. V was shortened by 3 bases and J by 5 bases, with 18 bases between the two germline ends. The DNA of the CDR3 is TGCAGCGTTGATTGGGGAACGAGGTCCAGAGATACGCAGTATTTT. Residues: CSVDWGTRSRDTQYF.

V usage is TRBV4-1 and J usage is TRBJ2-7; perhaps D is TRBD1 or TRBD2 (5 bases each). CDR3 length: 16 residues. CDR1 is MGHRA and CDR2 is YSYEKL in the germline V gene. V was clipped by 1 base and J by 2 bases, with 15 bases between them. Here the CDR3 DNA reads TGCGCCAGCAGCCAAGCGGAGGTCAGGGCGGCCTACGAGCAGTACTTC. Translated: CASSQAEVRAAYEQYF.

This chain connects TRBV2 to TRBJ2-1; D not resolved. The CDR3 has 13 amino acids. The V and J ends lost 8 bases and 1 base respectively, with 9 bases between them. Germline V CDR1 and CDR2: SNHLY, FYNNEI. DNA of the CDR3: TGTGCCAGCGAAACGGGTTCCTACAATGAGCAGTTCTTC. Amino acids: CASETGSYNEQFF.

Here the CDR3 reads CASSSGGGQNEQFF. As DNA, the CDR3 is TGTGCCAGTAGTAGCGGAGGGGGTCAAAATGAGCAGTTCTTC. The rearrangement links TRBV19 to TRBJ2-1; D might be TRBD1 or TRBD2, each matching 6 bases. V lost 4 bases and J lost 7, with 14 bases in between. The germline V gene has CDR1 LNHDA and CDR2 SQIVND (reference sequence). CDR3 length: 14 amino acids.

The chain recombines TRBV6-2 or TRBV6-3 with TRBJ1-2; TRBD1 matches at 7 bases. Trimming cost V 6 bases and J 4 bases; bases outside gene matches: 5. CDR3 size: 13 residues. Looked up from germline, CDR1 is MNHEY and CDR2 is SVGEGT. Here the CDR3 DNA reads TGTGCCAGCAGCCGGACAGGTTTCTATGGCTACACCTTC. This codes for CASSRTGFYGYTF.

This clone was detected once. The chain couples TRBV7-3 to TRBJ2-2; 11 nucleotides align to TRBD1. CDR1 is SGHTA, CDR2 FQGTGA, per germline. The CDR3 has 16 amino acids. V shed 3 bases, J shed 7 bases, and the junction held 7 bases outside the gene matches. CDR3 bases: TGTGCCAGCAGCTTCGGGACAGGGGGTAGTATCGGGGAGCTGTTTTTT. Its translation: CASSFGTGGSIGELFF. Combining the CDR3 with reference TRBV7-3 and TRBJ2-2 gives the whole variable domain GAGVSQTPSNKVTEKGKYVELRCDPISGHTALYWYRQSLGQGPEFLIYFQGTGAADDSGLPNDRFFAVRPEGSVSTLKIQRTERGDSAVYLCASSFGTGGSIGELFFGEGSRLTVL.

This sequence joins TRBV30 and TRBJ1-5; maybe TRBD1 (5 bases). Germline V CDR1 and CDR2: GTSNPN, SVGIG (reference sequence). The V end was cut by 1 base, the J end by 4 bases, with 17 bases between. The CDR3 length is 16 residues. The chain's CDR3 is CAWSEEPGTPNQPQHF. DNA for the CDR3: TGTGCCTGGAGTGAAGAACCCGGGACCCCAAATCAGCCCCAGCATTTT.

With respect to this clone: Other DNA sequences within the sample encode an identical CDR3. The chain couples TRBV7-9 to TRBJ1-1, with D unresolved. V gave up 1 base and J gave up 3 bases, with 6 bases separating them. The CDR3 is 13 amino acids. In germline, CDR1 is SEHNR, CDR2 FQNEAQ (reference sequence). CDR3 sequence: CASSLGTYTEAFF. The DNA for the CDR3 is TGTGCCAGCAGCTTAGGGACCTACACTGAAGCTTTCTTT. The variable domain in full, completed from reference TRBV7-9 and TRBJ1-1, reads DTGVSQNPRHKITKRGQNVTFRCDPISEHNRLYWYRQTLGQGPEFLTYFQNEAQLEKSRLLSDRFSAERPKGSFSTLEIQRTEQGDSAMYLCASSLGTYTEAFFGQGTRLTVV.

The rearrangement joins TRBV3-1 (or the pseudogene TRBV3-2) to TRBJ1-2; perhaps TRBD1 as D (6 bases). This CDR3 contains 13 residues. The V end lost 1 base, the J end lost 6 bases, and 9 bases lay between the germline ends. Per the germline V gene, CDR1 is LGHDT and CDR2 is YNNKEL (reference sequence). The CDR3 is CASSQARGDGYTF. CDR3 nucleotide sequence: TGTGCCAGCAGCCAAGCGAGGGGGGATGGCTACACCTTC.